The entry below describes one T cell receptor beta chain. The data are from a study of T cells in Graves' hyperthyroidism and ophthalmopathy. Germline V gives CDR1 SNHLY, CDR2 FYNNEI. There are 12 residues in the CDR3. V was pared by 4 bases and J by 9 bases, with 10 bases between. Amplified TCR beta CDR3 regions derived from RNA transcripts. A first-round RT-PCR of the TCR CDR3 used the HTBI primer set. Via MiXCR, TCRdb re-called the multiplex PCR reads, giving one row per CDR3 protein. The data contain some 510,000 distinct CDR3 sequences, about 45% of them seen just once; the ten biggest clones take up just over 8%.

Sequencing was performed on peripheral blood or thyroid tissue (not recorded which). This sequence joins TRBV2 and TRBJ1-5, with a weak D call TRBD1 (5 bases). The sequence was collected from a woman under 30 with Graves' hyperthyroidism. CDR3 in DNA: TGTGCCAGCAGTGGGGGGGTTCGGCCCCAGCATTTT. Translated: CASSGGVRPQHF.